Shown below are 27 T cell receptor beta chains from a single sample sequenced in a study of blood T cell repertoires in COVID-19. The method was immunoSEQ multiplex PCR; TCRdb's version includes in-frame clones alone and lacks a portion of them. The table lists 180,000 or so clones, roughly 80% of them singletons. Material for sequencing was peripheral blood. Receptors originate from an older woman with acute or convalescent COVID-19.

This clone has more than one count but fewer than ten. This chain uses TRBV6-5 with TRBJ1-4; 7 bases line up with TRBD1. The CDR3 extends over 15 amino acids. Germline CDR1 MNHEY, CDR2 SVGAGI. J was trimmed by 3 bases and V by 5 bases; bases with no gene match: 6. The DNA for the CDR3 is TGTGCCAGCAGTCGACAGGGTAGAGCTAATGAAAAACTGTTTTTT. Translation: CASSRQGRANEKLFF.

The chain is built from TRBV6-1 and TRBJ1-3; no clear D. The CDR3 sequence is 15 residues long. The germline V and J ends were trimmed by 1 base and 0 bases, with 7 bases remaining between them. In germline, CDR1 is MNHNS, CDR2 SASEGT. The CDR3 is CASSEGQFSGNTIYF. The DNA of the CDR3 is TGTGCCAGCAGTGAAGGTCAGTTCTCTGGAAACACCATATATTTT.

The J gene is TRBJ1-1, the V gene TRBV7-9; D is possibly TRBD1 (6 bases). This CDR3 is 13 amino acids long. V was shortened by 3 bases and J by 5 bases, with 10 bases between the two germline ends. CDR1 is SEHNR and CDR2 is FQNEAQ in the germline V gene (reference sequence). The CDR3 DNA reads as TGTGCCAGCAGCTTGATGCAGGGGACTGAAGCTTTCTTT. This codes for CASSLMQGTEAFF.

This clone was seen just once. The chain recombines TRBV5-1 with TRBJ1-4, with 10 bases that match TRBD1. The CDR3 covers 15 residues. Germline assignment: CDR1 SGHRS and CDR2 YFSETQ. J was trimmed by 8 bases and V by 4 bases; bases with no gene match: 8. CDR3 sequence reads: CASSPGGQGSEKLFF. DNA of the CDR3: TGCGCCAGCAGCCCGGGGGGACAGGGGAGCGAAAAACTGTTTTTT.

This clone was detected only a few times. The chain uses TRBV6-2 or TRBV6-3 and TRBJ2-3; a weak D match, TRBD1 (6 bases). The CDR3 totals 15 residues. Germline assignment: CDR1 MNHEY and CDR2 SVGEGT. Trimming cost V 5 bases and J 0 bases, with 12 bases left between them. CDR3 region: CASSRQDSSTDTQYF. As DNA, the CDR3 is TGTGCCAGCAGTCGACAGGATTCTAGCACAGATACGCAGTATTTT.

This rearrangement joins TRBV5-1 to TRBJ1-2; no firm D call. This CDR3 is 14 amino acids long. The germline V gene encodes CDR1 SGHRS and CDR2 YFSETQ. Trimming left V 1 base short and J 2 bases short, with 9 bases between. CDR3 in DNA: TGCGCCAGCAGCTTGAAGGAGATGAACTATGGCTACACCTTC. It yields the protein CASSLKEMNYGYTF.

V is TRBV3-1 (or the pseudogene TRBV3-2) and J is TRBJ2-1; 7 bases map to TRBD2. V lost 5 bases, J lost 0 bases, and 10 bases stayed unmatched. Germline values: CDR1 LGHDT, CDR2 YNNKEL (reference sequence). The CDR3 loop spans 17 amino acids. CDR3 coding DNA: TGTGCCAGCAGCTTCGGACTAGTCGGGAGCTCCTACAATGAGCAGTTCTTC. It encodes CASSFGLVGSSYNEQFF.

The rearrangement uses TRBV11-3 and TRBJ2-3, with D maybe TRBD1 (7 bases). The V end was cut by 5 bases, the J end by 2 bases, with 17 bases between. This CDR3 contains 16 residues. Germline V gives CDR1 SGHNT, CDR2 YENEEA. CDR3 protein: CASSDGAGGLTDTQYF. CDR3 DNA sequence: TGTGCCAGCAGCGACGGGGCAGGGGGGCTCACAGATACGCAGTATTTT.

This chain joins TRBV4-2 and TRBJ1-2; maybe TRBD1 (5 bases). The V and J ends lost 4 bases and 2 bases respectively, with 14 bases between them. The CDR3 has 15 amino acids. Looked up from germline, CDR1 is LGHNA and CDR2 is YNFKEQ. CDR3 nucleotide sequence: TGTGCCAGCAGCCCGCGGGACGAATCCAACTATGGCTACACCTTC. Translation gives CASSPRDESNYGYTF.

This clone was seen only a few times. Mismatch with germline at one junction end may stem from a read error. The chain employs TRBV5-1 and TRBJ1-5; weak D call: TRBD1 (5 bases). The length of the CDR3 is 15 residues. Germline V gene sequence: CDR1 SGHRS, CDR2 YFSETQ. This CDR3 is CASSLAGQGNQPQHF. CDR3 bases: TGCGCCAGCAGCTTGGCAGGGCAGGGCAACCAGCCCCAGCATTTT.

The CDR3 DNA reads as TGTGCCAGCAGTGTCCCGGGACAGGGACTGAACACTGAAGCTTTCTTT. It encodes CASSVPGQGLNTEAFF. The genes are TRBV28 and TRBJ1-1, with 9 bases matching TRBD1. Germline trimming cut 5 bases from V and 0 bases from J; bases unmatched to any gene: 7. Germline V CDR1 and CDR2: MDHEN, SYDVKM. This CDR3 has 16 residues.

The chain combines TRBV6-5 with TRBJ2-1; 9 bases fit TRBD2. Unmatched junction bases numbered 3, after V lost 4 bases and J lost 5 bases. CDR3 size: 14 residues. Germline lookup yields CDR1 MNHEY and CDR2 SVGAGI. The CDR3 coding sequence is TGTGCCAGCAGTTCCAGCGGGGGGCACAATGAGCAGTTCTTC. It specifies CASSSSGGHNEQFF.

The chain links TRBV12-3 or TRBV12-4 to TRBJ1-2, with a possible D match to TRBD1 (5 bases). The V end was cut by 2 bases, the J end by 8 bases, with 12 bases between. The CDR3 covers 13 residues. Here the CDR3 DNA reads TGTGCCAGCAGTTTACTAGGGGCCGGGGGCTACACCTTC. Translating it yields CASSLLGAGGYTF.

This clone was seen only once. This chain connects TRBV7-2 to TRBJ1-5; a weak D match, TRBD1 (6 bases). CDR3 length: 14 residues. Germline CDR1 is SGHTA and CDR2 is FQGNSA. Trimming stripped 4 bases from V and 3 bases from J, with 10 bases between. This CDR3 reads CASSSQGYNQPQHF. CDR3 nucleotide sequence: TGTGCCAGCAGCTCCCAGGGGTACAATCAGCCCCAGCATTTT. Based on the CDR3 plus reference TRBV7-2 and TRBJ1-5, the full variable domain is GAGVSQSPSNKVTEKGKDVELRCDPISGHTALYWYRQSLGQGLEFLIYFQGNSAPDKSGLPSDRFSAERTGGSVSTLTIQRTQQEDSAVYLCASSSQGYNQPQHFGDGTRLSIL.

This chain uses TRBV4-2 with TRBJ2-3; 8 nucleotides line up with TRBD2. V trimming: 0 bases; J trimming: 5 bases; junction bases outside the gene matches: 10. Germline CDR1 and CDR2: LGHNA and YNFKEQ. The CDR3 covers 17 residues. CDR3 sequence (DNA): TGTGCCAGCAGCCAAGATTCCGGGAGGGGGGCTCAAGATACGCAGTATTTT. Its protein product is CASSQDSGRGAQDTQYF.

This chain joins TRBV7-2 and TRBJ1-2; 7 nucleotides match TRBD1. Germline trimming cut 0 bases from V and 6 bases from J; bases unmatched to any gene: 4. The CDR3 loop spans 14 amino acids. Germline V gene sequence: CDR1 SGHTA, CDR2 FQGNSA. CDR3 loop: CASSLARTGDGYTF. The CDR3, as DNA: TGTGCCAGCAGCTTAGCCAGGACAGGAGATGGCTACACCTTC.

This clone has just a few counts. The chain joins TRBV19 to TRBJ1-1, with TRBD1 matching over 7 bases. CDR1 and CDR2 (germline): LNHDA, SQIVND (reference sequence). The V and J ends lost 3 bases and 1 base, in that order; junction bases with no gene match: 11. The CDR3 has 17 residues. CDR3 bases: TGTGCCAGTAGTATCGTACCGGGACAGATTAAGAACACTGAAGCTTTCTTT. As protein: CASSIVPGQIKNTEAFF. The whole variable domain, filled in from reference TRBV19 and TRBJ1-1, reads DGGITQSPKYLFRKEGQNVTLSCEQNLNHDAMYWYRQDPGQGLRLIYYSQIVNDFQKGDIAEGYSVSREKKESFPLTVTSAQKNPTAFYLCASSIVPGQIKNTEAFFGQGTRLTVV.

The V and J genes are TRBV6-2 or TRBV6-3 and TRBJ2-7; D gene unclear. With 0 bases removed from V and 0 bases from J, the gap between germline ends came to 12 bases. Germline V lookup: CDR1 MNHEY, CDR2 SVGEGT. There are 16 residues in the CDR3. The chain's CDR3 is CASSYSPGFHSYEQYF. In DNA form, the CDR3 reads TGTGCCAGCAGTTACTCGCCCGGGTTCCACTCCTACGAGCAGTACTTC.

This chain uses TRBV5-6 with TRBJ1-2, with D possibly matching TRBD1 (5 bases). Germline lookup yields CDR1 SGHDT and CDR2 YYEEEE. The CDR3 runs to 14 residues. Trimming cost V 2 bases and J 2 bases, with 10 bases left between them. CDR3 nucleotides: TGTGCCAGCAGCTTCGTTTCAGGGAACTATGGCTACACCTTC. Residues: CASSFVSGNYGYTF.

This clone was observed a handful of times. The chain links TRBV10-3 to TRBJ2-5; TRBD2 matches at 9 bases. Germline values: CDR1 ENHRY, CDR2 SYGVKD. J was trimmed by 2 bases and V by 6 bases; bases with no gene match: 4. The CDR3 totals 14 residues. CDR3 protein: CAISLSGGQETQYF. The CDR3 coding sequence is TGTGCCATCAGCCTTAGCGGGGGACAAGAGACCCAGTACTTC.

The CDR3, as DNA: TGTGCCACCAGTCGGGGACAGGGAGGGGCCGGGGAGCTGTTTTTT. Encoded protein: CATSRGQGGAGELFF. The chain is built from TRBV24-1 and TRBJ2-2; TRBD1 matches at 9 bases. CDR3 length: 15 residues. Germline CDR1 is KGHDR and CDR2 is SFDVKD. V lost 6 bases, J lost 6 bases, and 7 bases stayed unmatched.

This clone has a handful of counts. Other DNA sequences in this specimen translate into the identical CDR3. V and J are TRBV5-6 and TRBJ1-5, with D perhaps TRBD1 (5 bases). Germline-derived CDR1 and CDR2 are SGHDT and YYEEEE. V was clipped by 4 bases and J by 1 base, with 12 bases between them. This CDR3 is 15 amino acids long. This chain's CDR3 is CASSRRGLSNQPQHF. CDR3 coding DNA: TGTGCCAGCAGCCGGAGGGGTTTGAGCAATCAGCCCCAGCATTTT.

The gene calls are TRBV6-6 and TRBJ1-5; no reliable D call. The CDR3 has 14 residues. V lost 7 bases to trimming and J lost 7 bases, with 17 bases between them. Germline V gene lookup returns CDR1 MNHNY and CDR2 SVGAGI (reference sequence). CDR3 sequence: CASIPGGSGQPQHF. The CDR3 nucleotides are TGTGCCAGCATCCCCGGAGGGTCAGGACAGCCCCAGCATTTT.

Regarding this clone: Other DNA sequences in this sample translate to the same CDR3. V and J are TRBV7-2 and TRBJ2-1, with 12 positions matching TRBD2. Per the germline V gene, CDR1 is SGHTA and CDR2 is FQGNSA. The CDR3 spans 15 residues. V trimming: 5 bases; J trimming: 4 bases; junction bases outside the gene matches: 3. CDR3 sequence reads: CASSPGTSGYNEQFF. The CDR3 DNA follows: TGTGCCAGCAGCCCCGGGACTAGCGGGTACAATGAGCAGTTCTTC. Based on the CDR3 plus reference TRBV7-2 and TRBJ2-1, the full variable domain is GAGVSQSPSNKVTEKGKDVELRCDPISGHTALYWYRQSLGQGLEFLIYFQGNSAPDKSGLPSDRFSAERTGGSVSTLTIQRTQQEDSAVYLCASSPGTSGYNEQFFGPGTRLTVL.

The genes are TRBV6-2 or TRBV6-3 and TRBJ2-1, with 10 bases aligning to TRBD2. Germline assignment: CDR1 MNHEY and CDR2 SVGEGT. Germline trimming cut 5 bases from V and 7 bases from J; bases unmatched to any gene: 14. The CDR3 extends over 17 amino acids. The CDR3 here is CASSQQSGGGFLNEQFF. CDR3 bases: TGTGCCAGCAGTCAGCAGAGCGGGGGGGGTTTTTTGAATGAGCAGTTCTTC.

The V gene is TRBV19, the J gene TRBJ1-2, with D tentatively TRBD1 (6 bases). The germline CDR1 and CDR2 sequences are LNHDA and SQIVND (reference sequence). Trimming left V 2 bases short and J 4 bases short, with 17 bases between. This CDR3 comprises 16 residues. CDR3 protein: CASSISTGPLGYGYTF. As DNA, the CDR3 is TGTGCCAGTAGTATATCGACAGGCCCGCTGGGCTATGGCTACACCTTC.

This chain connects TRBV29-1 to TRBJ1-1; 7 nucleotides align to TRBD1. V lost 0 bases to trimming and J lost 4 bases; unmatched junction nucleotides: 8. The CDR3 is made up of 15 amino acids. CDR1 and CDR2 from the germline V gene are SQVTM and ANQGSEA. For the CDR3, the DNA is TGCAGCGTTGAAGATGGGAGGACAGGCTTCACTGAAGCTTTCTTT. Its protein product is CSVEDGRTGFTEAFF.